The 10 T cell receptor beta chains presented below share a single source sample, sequenced in a study of shared clonotypes between healthy human individuals. Assay: immunoSEQ multiplex PCR; the TCRdb copy retains only in-frame clones and omits some. The top ten clones hold around 12% of a sample with about half a million clones, almost 80% of them seen once. Sequencing was carried out using PBMCs. The receptors were gathered from a woman aged 35 to 49 in good health. Some clones in this sample may be carry-over from other donors' samples.

This clone has just a few counts. The gene calls are TRBV28 and TRBJ2-5; 12 nucleotides agree with TRBD1. The CDR3 totals 16 residues. CDR1 MDHEN and CDR2 SYDVKM come from the germline V gene. With V trimmed by 5 bases and J by 3 bases, 7 bases remained unmatched. Written as DNA, the CDR3 is TGTGCCAGCAGTCCCTGGGGACAGGGGGCGGAAGAGACCCAGTACTTC. Its protein product is CASSPWGQGAEETQYF.

On this clone: The same CDR3 is also encoded by other DNA sequences in this sample. This chain links TRBV5-1 with TRBJ1-4; TRBD1 matches at 8 bases. Looked up from germline, CDR1 is SGHRS and CDR2 is YFSETQ. This CDR3 region has 14 residues. Trimming at V came to 2 bases and at J to 4 bases, leaving 1 base not matched to a gene. CDR3 region: CASSLGQGNEKLFF. DNA for the CDR3: TGCGCCAGCAGCTTAGGACAGGGTAATGAAAAACTGTTTTTT.

The chain links TRBV5-1 to TRBJ2-1, with 8 bases that match TRBD2. The CDR3 contains 16 residues. Germline CDR1 SGHRS, CDR2 YFSETQ. The V and J ends lost 0 bases and 8 bases, in that order; junction bases with no gene match: 10. The CDR3 spells CASSLGTSGHRDEQFF. Written as DNA, the CDR3 is TGCGCCAGCAGCTTGGGTACTAGCGGCCATAGGGATGAGCAGTTCTTC.

Worth noting for this clone: Other nucleotide sequences from this sample produce the same CDR3. V is TRBV7-2 and J is TRBJ2-2; unclear D gene. CDR1 and CDR2 (germline): SGHTA, FQGNSA. V was shortened by 0 bases and J by 3 bases, with 8 bases between the two germline ends. The CDR3 consists of 15 residues. This CDR3 is CASSLARGDTGELFF. The CDR3 region has the DNA TGTGCCAGCAGCTTAGCCCGAGGAGACACCGGGGAGCTGTTTTTT.

This chain joins TRBV30 and TRBJ1-4; possibly TRBD1 for D (6 bases). Germline assignment: CDR1 GTSNPN and CDR2 SVGIG (reference sequence). The CDR3 length is 15 residues. V lost 3 bases and J lost 8, with 19 bases in between. DNA of the CDR3: TGTGCCTGGAGAGTTCCGGGACACCTGGCGGAAAAACTGTTTTTT. Its protein product is CAWRVPGHLAEKLFF.

The chain is built from TRBV5-5 and TRBJ1-4; no reliable D call. Germline V lookup: CDR1 SGHKS, CDR2 YYEKEE (reference sequence). The CDR3 is 13 amino acids. V lost 4 bases and J lost 4, with 8 bases in between. The CDR3 DNA reads as TGTGCCAGCAGCCCTCGGGGTAATGAAAAACTGTTTTTT. As protein: CASSPRGNEKLFF.

The CDR3 region is CASNLTSGPSYEQYF. Written as DNA, the CDR3 is TGTGCCAGCAACCTGACTAGCGGACCCTCCTACGAGCAGTACTTC. The chain is built from TRBV21-1 and TRBJ2-7; the listed D gene, TRBD2, was not tested against the DNA. TRBV21-1 is reported as a pseudogene. The CDR3 sequence is 15 residues long.

This clone has a handful of counts. The rearrangement joins TRBV7-9 to TRBJ2-1; D is unresolved. Between the trimmed V and J ends, which lost 3 bases and 6 bases, there was a span of 9 bases. Germline loops: CDR1 SEHNR, CDR2 FQNEAQ (reference sequence). The CDR3 runs to 13 residues. The CDR3 DNA is TGTGCCAGCAGCTTCCGGCCGCCCAATGAGCAGTTCTTC. Protein product: CASSFRPPNEQFF.

This sequence joins TRBV27 and TRBJ2-5; TRBD1 matches 10 bases. V lost 4 bases and J lost 4; bases outside the gene matches: 6. The CDR3 contains 15 residues. Germline V gene data show CDR1 as MNHEY and CDR2 as SMNVEV (reference sequence). The CDR3 coding sequence is TGTGCCAGCAGTTCTAAGACAGGGGGCTTAGAGACCCAGTACTTC. It is translated as CASSSKTGGLETQYF.

V gene TRBV5-4 combines with J gene TRBJ2-7; 8 positions match TRBD1. The V gene end was trimmed by 8 bases and the J gene end by 2 bases; junction bases not matched to a gene: 6. This CDR3 is built from 13 residues. CDR1 SGHNT and CDR2 YYREEE come from the germline V gene (reference sequence). The chain's CDR3 is CASGQGITYEQYF. The DNA of the CDR3 is TGTGCCAGTGGACAGGGAATAACCTACGAGCAGTACTTC.